One sample yielded the 21 T cell receptor beta chains listed below, sequenced in a study of patients and donors after allogeneic stem cell transplantation. In TCRdb, the RT-PCR reads were re-called with MiXCR into one record per CDR3 protein. The sample holds 900,000 to 1,000,000 distinct CDR3 sequences, more than 15% seen once. Sequencing was done on a sample of blood, either unsorted or a sorted T cell fraction (not recorded which). Source of these receptors: a human donor who was either an allogeneic HSCT recipient or a stem cell or donor lymphocyte infusion donor (not recorded which). It is not recorded whose cells these are; they may come from a transplant donor.

CDR3 sequence: CSASGGGITDTQYF. Here the CDR3 DNA reads TGCAGTGCTAGTGGGGGCGGTATCACAGATACGCAGTATTTT. The chain recombines TRBV20-1 with TRBJ2-3; the D gene is possibly TRBD1 (6 bases). The germline V gene encodes CDR1 DFQATT and CDR2 SNEGSKA (reference sequence). The ends were cut back, 3 bases at V and 2 bases at J, with 12 bases in the middle. The CDR3 runs to 14 residues.

This clonotype was observed a few times. The chain is built from TRBV20-1 and TRBJ2-1; 9 bases map to TRBD2. The CDR3 has 14 residues. Germline assignment: CDR1 DFQATT and CDR2 SNEGSKA (reference sequence). The ends lost 5 bases at V and 7 bases at J; junction bases unmatched: 9. Here the CDR3 reads CSASWGAGGNEQFF. For the CDR3, the DNA is TGCAGTGCTTCTTGGGGGGCGGGAGGGAATGAGCAGTTCTTC.

This chain connects TRBV15 to TRBJ2-5; the D call may be TRBD1 or TRBD2 (6 bases each). The CDR3 sequence is 15 residues long. From germline, CDR1 is LNHNV and CDR2 YYDKDF (reference sequence). The germline V and J ends were trimmed by 0 bases and 5 bases, with 13 bases remaining between them. CDR3 DNA: TGTGCCACCAGCAGAGAATGGGAAGGGGGGGAGACCCAGTACTTC. Protein: CATSREWEGGETQYF.

This clonotype was counted a few times. The chain recombines TRBV29-1 with TRBJ2-5; 14 bases line up with TRBD2. The CDR3 is 15 residues long. Germline CDR1 is SQVTM and CDR2 is ANQGSEA. V was clipped by 6 bases and J by 4 bases; unmatched bases: 7. The CDR3 coding sequence is TGCAGCGTCCCGACTAGCGGGAGGGCCGGAGAGACCCAGTACTTC. Its protein product is CSVPTSGRAGETQYF.

This clonotype was counted only a few times. The chain uses TRBV12-3 or TRBV12-4 and TRBJ2-3; D is undetermined. The CDR3 consists of 14 residues. Deletions cut 3 bases from V and 2 bases from J, with 9 bases between. CDR3 sequence (DNA): TGTGCCAGCAGTTTCGGGCCAGTCACAGATACGCAGTATTTT. Its translation: CASSFGPVTDTQYF.

The V gene is TRBV6-1, the J gene TRBJ1-5; D uncertain. There are 14 residues in the CDR3. Germline lookup yields CDR1 MNHNS and CDR2 SASEGT. With 1 base removed from V and 7 bases from J, the gap between germline ends came to 11 bases. This CDR3 reads CASSEVNPGQPQHF. CDR3 DNA sequence: TGTGCCAGCAGTGAAGTCAACCCTGGACAGCCCCAGCATTTT.

This clonotype was found many times. The rearrangement joins TRBV5-1 to TRBJ2-7; D gene uncertain. The CDR3 sequence is 14 residues long. Germline V gives CDR1 SGHRS, CDR2 YFSETQ. Trimming cost V 1 base and J 1 base, with 9 bases left between them. The CDR3: CASSLMDVSYEQYF. In DNA, the CDR3 is TGCGCCAGCAGCTTGATGGACGTTTCCTACGAGCAGTACTTC.

This clonotype was observed a handful of times. The rearrangement joins TRBV27 to TRBJ2-7; D is possibly TRBD1 (6 bases). V lost 4 bases to trimming and J lost 3 bases, with 10 bases between them. Germline-derived CDR1 and CDR2 are MNHEY and SMNVEV (reference sequence). The CDR3 loop spans 13 amino acids. This chain's CDR3 is CASSWTALYEQYF. The CDR3 DNA reads TGTGCCAGCAGTTGGACAGCCCTCTACGAGCAGTACTTC.

V usage is TRBV7-8 and J usage is TRBJ2-1; D is unclear. CDR1 is SGHVS and CDR2 is FQNEAQ in the germline V gene. V was trimmed by 5 bases and J by 1 base, leaving 12 bases between them. The CDR3 runs to 15 residues. The CDR3 loop reads CASSTGRFSYNEQFF. In nucleotides, the CDR3 is TGTGCCAGCAGCACCGGACGTTTTTCCTACAATGAGCAGTTCTTC.

This clonotype was seen a handful of times. This sequence joins TRBV6-5 and TRBJ2-3; no firm D call. Germline V CDR1 and CDR2: MNHEY, SVGAGI. V was pared by 0 bases and J by 4 bases, with 5 bases between. The CDR3 is 13 residues long. The CDR3 spells CASSYSPPDTQYF. CDR3 DNA sequence: TGTGCCAGCAGTTACTCCCCCCCAGATACGCAGTATTTT.

This chain links TRBV5-6 with TRBJ2-1, with TRBD2 matching over 8 bases. J gave up 2 bases and V 4 bases, and 8 bases lay outside the gene matches. Germline V gene data show CDR1 as SGHDT and CDR2 as YYEEEE. The CDR3 has 16 residues. The chain's CDR3 is CASSAERESPYNEQFF. The CDR3, as DNA: TGTGCCAGCAGCGCCGAGCGGGAGAGCCCCTACAATGAGCAGTTCTTC. The full variable domain, with the rest looked up from reference TRBV5-6 and TRBJ2-1, is DAGVTQSPTHLIKTRGQQVTLRCSPKSGHDTVSWYQQALGQGPQFIFQYYEEEERQRGNFPDRFSGHQFPNYSSELNVNALLLGDSALYLCASSAERESPYNEQFFGPGTRLTVL.

This clonotype occurred a few times. This rearrangement joins TRBV12-3 or TRBV12-4 to TRBJ2-3; the match to TRBD2 covers 9 bases. V trimming: 6 bases; J trimming: 2 bases; junction bases outside the gene matches: 3. CDR3 length: 14 residues. The CDR3 DNA follows: TGTGCCAGCAGCATAGCGGGAGCCACAGATACGCAGTATTTT. The encoded protein is CASSIAGATDTQYF.

V and J are TRBV7-8 and TRBJ2-1; 13 bases are a match to TRBD2. With V trimmed by 3 bases and J by 7 bases, 9 bases remained unmatched. The CDR3 extends over 17 amino acids. Germline V gene lookup returns CDR1 SGHVS and CDR2 FQNEAQ. The CDR3 DNA follows: TGTGCCAGCAGCTTCGTTCGCGGGACTAGCGGGAAGAATGAGCAGTTCTTC. This encodes CASSFVRGTSGKNEQFF.

The chain has TRBV18 and TRBJ2-3; D may be TRBD2 (5 bases). The CDR3 is 15 amino acids. The germline gives CDR1 KGHSH, CDR2 LQKENI. Trimming cost V 5 bases and J 6 bases, with 18 bases left between them. The CDR3 DNA reads as TGTGCCAGCTCAAACAACCCCGAGGGCCGGGATACGCAGTATTTT. Protein sequence: CASSNNPEGRDTQYF.

This chain links TRBV7-9 with TRBJ2-7, with 9 bases aligning to TRBD2. V shed 2 bases, J shed 6 bases, and the junction held 8 bases outside the gene matches. The V gene's germline CDR1 is SEHNR and CDR2 FQNEAQ (reference sequence). This CDR3 has 15 residues. CDR3 nucleotides: TGTGCCAGCAGCTTAATGGCGGGAGGGTTGGGCGAGCAGTACTTC. Its translation: CASSLMAGGLGEQYF.

The chain links TRBV29-1 to TRBJ1-1; the D gene is possibly TRBD1 (5 bases). CDR3 length: 15 residues. CDR1 SQVTM and CDR2 ANQGSEA come from the germline V gene. V was clipped by 7 bases and J by 5 bases, with 23 bases between them. The CDR3: CSASRSSGGGTEAFF. DNA for the CDR3: TGCAGCGCCAGCCGCAGCAGTGGGGGAGGAACTGAAGCTTTCTTT.

The chain uses TRBV10-3 and TRBJ2-3, with D perhaps given as TRBD1 or TRBD2 (5 bases each). Trimming pared 3 bases from V and 2 bases from J, leaving 12 bases between. CDR3 length equals 15 residues. Germline CDR1 ENHRY, CDR2 SYGVKD. Here the CDR3 reads CAISDRGAHTDTQYF. Here the CDR3 DNA reads TGTGCCATCAGTGACCGGGGCGCACACACAGATACGCAGTATTTT.

The chain combines TRBV27 with TRBJ2-2, with D hard to call. CDR1 and CDR2 from the germline V gene are MNHEY and SMNVEV (reference sequence). The CDR3 loop spans 15 amino acids. V gave up 3 bases and J gave up 9 bases, with 17 bases separating them. CDR3 DNA sequence: TGTGCCAGCAGTTTTGCCGGCTCTCCATCCAGGGAGCTGTTTTTT. It yields the protein CASSFAGSPSRELFF.

The chain joins TRBV12-3 or TRBV12-4 to TRBJ1-1; D is perhaps TRBD1 (6 bases). Trimming removed 7 bases from V and 5 bases from J, with 17 bases in between. CDR3 size: 14 residues. CDR3 sequence reads: CASTPREGGTEAFF. In nucleotides, the CDR3 is TGTGCCAGCACACCCCGTGAGGGGGGAACTGAAGCTTTCTTT.

The J gene is TRBJ1-3, the V gene TRBV11-2, with no clear D. CDR3 size: 14 residues. The germline CDR1 and CDR2 sequences are SGHAT and FQNNGV. V gave up 3 bases and J gave up 2 bases, with 8 bases separating them. This CDR3 reads CASSFEGAGNTIYF. The DNA for the CDR3 is TGTGCCAGCAGCTTTGAGGGTGCTGGAAACACCATATATTTT.

The chain couples TRBV6-5 to TRBJ1-1; D is ambiguous. Trimming shortened V by 8 bases and J by 7 bases, and 14 bases separated the two germline ends. This CDR3 has 12 amino acids. The germline V gene encodes CDR1 MNHEY and CDR2 SVGAGI. As DNA, the CDR3 is TGTGCCAGCGGAAGAGGAGCCGGTGAAGCTTTCTTT. It codes for CASGRGAGEAFF.